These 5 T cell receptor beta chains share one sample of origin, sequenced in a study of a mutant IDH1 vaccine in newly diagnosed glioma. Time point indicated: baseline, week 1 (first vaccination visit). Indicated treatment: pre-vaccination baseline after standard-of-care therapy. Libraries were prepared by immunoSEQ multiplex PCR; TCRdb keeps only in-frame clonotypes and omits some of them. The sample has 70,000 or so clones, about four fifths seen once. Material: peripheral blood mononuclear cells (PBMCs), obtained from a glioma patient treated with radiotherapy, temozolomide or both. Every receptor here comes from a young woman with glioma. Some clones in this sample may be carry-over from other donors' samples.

CDR3 region: CASSLASFYEQYF. CDR3 nucleotides: TGCGCCAGCAGCTTGGCGAGCTTCTACGAGCAGTACTTC. V gene TRBV5-1 combines with J gene TRBJ2-7; no clear D. The V end was cut by 0 bases, the J end by 3 bases, with 7 bases between. The CDR3 is 13 residues long. The germline V gene encodes CDR1 SGHRS and CDR2 YFSETQ.

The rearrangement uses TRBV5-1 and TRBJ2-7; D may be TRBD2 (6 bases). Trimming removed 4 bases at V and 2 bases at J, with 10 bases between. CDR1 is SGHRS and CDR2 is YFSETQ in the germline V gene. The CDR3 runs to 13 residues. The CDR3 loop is CASSPGVTYEQYF. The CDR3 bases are TGCGCCAGCAGCCCGGGAGTTACCTACGAGCAGTACTTC.

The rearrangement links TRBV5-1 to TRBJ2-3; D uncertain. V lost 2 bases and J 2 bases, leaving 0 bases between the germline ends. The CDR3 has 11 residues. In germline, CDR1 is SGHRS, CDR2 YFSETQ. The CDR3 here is CASSFTDTQYF. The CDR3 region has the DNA TGCGCCAGCAGCTTCACAGATACGCAGTATTTT. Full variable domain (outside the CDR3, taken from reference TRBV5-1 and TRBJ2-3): KAGVTQTPRYLIKTRGQQVTLSCSPISGHRSVSWYQQTPGQGLQFLFEYFSETQRNKGNFPGRFSGRQFSNSRSEMNVSTLELGDSALYLCASSFTDTQYFGPGTRLTVL.

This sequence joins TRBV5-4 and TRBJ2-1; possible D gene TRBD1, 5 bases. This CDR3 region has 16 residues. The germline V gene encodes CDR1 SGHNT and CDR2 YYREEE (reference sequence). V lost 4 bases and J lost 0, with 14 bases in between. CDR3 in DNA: TGTGCCAGCAGCCCCAGACAGAAAAGCTCCTACAATGAGCAGTTCTTC. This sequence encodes CASSPRQKSSYNEQFF.

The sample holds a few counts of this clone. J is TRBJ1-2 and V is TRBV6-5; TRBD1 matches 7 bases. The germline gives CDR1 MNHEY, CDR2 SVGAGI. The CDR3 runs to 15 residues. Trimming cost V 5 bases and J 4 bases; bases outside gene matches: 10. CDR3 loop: CASSTGTAIFYGYTF. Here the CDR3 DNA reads TGTGCCAGCAGTACCGGGACAGCAATCTTCTATGGCTACACCTTC.